The 14 T cell receptor beta chains presented below share a single source sample, sequenced in a study of T cell changes during pregnancy in multiple sclerosis. TCRdb's table, derived via immunoSEQ multiplex PCR, lists solely in-frame clones and lacks some. The repertoire holds roughly 100,000 clones, with 91% as singletons. Sequenced here: peripheral blood, sampled after pregnancy. Source of these receptors: a female donor in good health, enrolled as a control in a pregnancy study.

This chain joins TRBV29-1 and TRBJ2-7, with 9 bases aligning to TRBD1. Trimming removed 7 bases from V and 3 bases from J; junction bases left unmatched: 7. This CDR3 is built from 13 residues. The germline V gene has CDR1 SQVTM and CDR2 ANQGSEA. The CDR3 nucleotides are TGCAGCGCCCTGACAGGGGGAGGCTACGAGCAGTACTTC. This sequence encodes CSALTGGGYEQYF.

V is TRBV5-1 and J is TRBJ2-1; 8 bases fit TRBD2. The length of the CDR3 is 16 residues. Germline CDR1 and CDR2: SGHRS and YFSETQ. J gave up 6 bases and V 1 base, and 9 bases lay outside the gene matches. The CDR3 DNA follows: TGCGCCAGCAGCTTGACTGGGACTAGTAGAGGCAATGAGCAGTTCTTC. It translates to CASSLTGTSRGNEQFF.

The gene calls are TRBV19 and TRBJ2-1, with 9 bases lining up with TRBD2. In germline, CDR1 is LNHDA, CDR2 SQIVND (reference sequence). This CDR3 is 17 amino acids long. With V trimmed by 4 bases and J by 2 bases, 9 bases remained unmatched. The CDR3 is CASSRPRGGETYNEQFF. The CDR3 coding sequence is TGTGCCAGTAGTAGACCGCGGGGGGGAGAGACCTACAATGAGCAGTTCTTC.

The genes are TRBV4-1 and TRBJ2-6; TRBD1 agrees at 7 bases. J gave up 0 bases and V 5 bases, and 10 bases lay outside the gene matches. The CDR3 has 18 amino acids. The V gene's germline CDR1 is MGHRA and CDR2 YSYEKL. In DNA form, the CDR3 reads TGCGCCAGCAGCAAACAGGGGCGCCCTACCTCTGGGGCCAACGTCCTGACTTTC. Translation: CASSKQGRPTSGANVLTF.

The rearrangement joins TRBV6-5 to TRBJ2-1; D is uncertain. CDR1 and CDR2 from the germline V gene are MNHEY and SVGAGI. The CDR3 sequence is 13 residues long. With 0 bases removed from V and 9 bases from J, the gap between germline ends came to 9 bases. The CDR3 sequence: CASSYSMISEQFF. The CDR3 nucleotides read TGTGCCAGCAGTTACTCGATGATCAGTGAGCAGTTCTTC.

V is TRBV6-1 and J is TRBJ1-1; D ambiguous. The CDR3 totals 14 residues. CDR1 MNHNS and CDR2 SASEGT come from the germline V gene. V was trimmed by 1 base and J by 2 bases, leaving 8 bases between them. The CDR3 loop is CASSEGRGNTEAFF. CDR3 sequence (DNA): TGTGCCAGCAGTGAAGGTCGGGGAAACACTGAAGCTTTCTTT.

V usage is TRBV27 and J usage is TRBJ2-5, with 8 bases that match TRBD2. The length of the CDR3 is 16 residues. J lost 1 base, V lost 1 base, and 5 bases had no gene match. The V gene's germline CDR1 is MNHEY and CDR2 SMNVEV (reference sequence). CDR3 in amino acids: CASSLWAGGPQETQYF. DNA of the CDR3: TGTGCCAGCAGTTTATGGGCGGGGGGACCCCAAGAGACCCAGTACTTC.

The genes are TRBV7-2 and TRBJ2-5, with D uncertain. The DNA end is more similar to TRBJ2-7, so the J call may be wrong. The CDR3 extends over 14 amino acids. Germline CDR1 SGHTA, CDR2 FQGNSA. The chain's CDR3 is CASSSTLGKAEQYF. The CDR3 region has the DNA TGTGCCAGCAGCTCGACCCTAGGCAAGGCCGAGCAGTACTTC.

This chain connects TRBV19 to TRBJ1-1; TRBD1 agrees at 9 bases. The CDR3 spans 14 residues. Germline lookup yields CDR1 LNHDA and CDR2 SQIVND (reference sequence). V shed 5 bases and J 8 bases; nucleotides not matched to a gene: 9. CDR3: CASSGRQGGSEAFF. CDR3 DNA sequence: TGTGCCAGTAGTGGCAGACAGGGGGGATCCGAAGCTTTCTTT.

This sequence joins TRBV11-3 and TRBJ2-3, with 8 bases identical to TRBD1. Per germline, CDR1 SGHNT and CDR2 YENEEA. The CDR3 covers 14 residues. V lost 2 bases and J lost 3; bases outside the gene matches: 1. The CDR3 sequence is CASSLQGATDTQYF. The CDR3 nucleotides are TGTGCCAGCAGCTTACAGGGGGCAACAGATACGCAGTATTTT.

The rearrangement joins TRBV6-6 to TRBJ2-5; perhaps TRBD2 as D (6 bases). The CDR3 consists of 13 residues. CDR1 and CDR2 (germline): MNHNY, SVGAGI (reference sequence). V was clipped by 4 bases and J by 4 bases, with 10 bases between them. The CDR3 reads CASSLRGGETQYF. The CDR3 bases are TGTGCCAGCAGTTTAAGGGGAGGAGAGACCCAGTACTTC.

This chain joins TRBV27 and TRBJ2-3; weak D call: TRBD2 (6 bases). V gave up 3 bases and J gave up 3 bases, with 7 bases separating them. The germline V gene has CDR1 MNHEY and CDR2 SMNVEV (reference sequence). This CDR3 is built from 13 residues. Here the CDR3 DNA reads TGTGCCAGCAGTTTTGGGGGGACAGATACGCAGTATTTT. Its protein is CASSFGGTDTQYF.

This clone was detected only once. This sequence joins TRBV28 and TRBJ1-1, with D possibly TRBD1 on 5 matching bases. CDR1 is MDHEN, CDR2 SYDVKM, per germline. The CDR3 is 13 residues long. The V end was cut by 5 bases, the J end by 3 bases, with 10 bases between. In DNA, the CDR3 is TGTGCCAGCAGTCCCGACAGTTACACTGAAGCTTTCTTT. Protein product: CASSPDSYTEAFF.

The chain employs TRBV5-4 and TRBJ1-1, with 10 bases aligning to TRBD1. Germline V gene data show CDR1 as SGHNT and CDR2 as YYREEE (reference sequence). The V and J ends lost 1 base and 4 bases, in that order; junction bases with no gene match: 1. The CDR3 sequence is 14 residues long. CDR3 amino acids: CASSLRQGATEAFF. In DNA form, the CDR3 reads TGTGCCAGCAGCTTGCGACAGGGGGCCACTGAAGCTTTCTTT.